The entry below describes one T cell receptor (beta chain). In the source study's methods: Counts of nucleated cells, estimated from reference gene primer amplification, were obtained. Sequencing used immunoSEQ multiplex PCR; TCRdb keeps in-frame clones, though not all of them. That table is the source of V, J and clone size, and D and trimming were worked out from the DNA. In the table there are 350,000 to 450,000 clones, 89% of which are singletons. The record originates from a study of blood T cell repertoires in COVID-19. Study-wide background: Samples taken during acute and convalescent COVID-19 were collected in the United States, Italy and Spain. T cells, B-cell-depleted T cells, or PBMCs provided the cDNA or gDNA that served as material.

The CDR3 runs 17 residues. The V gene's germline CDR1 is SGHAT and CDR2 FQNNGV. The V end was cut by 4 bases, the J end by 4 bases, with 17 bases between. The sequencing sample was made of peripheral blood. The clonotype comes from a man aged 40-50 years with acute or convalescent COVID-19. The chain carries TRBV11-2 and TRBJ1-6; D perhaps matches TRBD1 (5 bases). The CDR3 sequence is CASSSKPPGGYNSPLHF. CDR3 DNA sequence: TGTGCCAGCAGCTCAAAACCGCCGGGGGGGTATAATTCACCCCTCCACTTT.